The 5 T cell receptor beta chains below were found in one sample sequenced in a study of cytotoxic CD8 clonotypes in ibrutinib-treated CLL. Measured with immunoSEQ multiplex PCR; TCRdb has only the in-frame clones, and not every one. This table has approximately 150,000 clones, 70% to 85% appearing once. The sequencing here drew on PBMCs, taken after 12 months of ibrutinib treatment. The receptors originated from a human donor with chronic lymphocytic leukemia.

The chain combines TRBV19 with TRBJ2-7; D remains unclear. Germline lookup yields CDR1 LNHDA and CDR2 SQIVND (reference sequence). Between the trimmed V and J ends, which lost 5 bases and 3 bases, there was a span of 14 bases. This CDR3 is built from 14 residues. The CDR3: CASSVTRSYYEQYF. Here the CDR3 DNA reads TGTGCCAGTAGTGTTACCAGGAGTTACTACGAGCAGTACTTC.

The CDR3 coding sequence is TGTGCCAGCAGCTTGGACACCGGGACAGACTACGAGCAGTACTTC. It is translated as CASSLDTGTDYEQYF. The rearrangement uses TRBV9 and TRBJ2-7, with TRBD1 matching 7 bases. The J segment lost 3 bases and the V segment lost 4 bases, leaving 10 bases of the junction unmatched. CDR1 and CDR2 (germline): SGDLS, YYNGEE. The CDR3 covers 15 residues.

The CDR3 protein is CASSLGKVYEQYF. CDR3 nucleotide sequence: TGTGCCAGCAGCTTAGGGAAAGTCTACGAGCAGTACTTC. The genes are TRBV7-2 and TRBJ2-7; D remains unclear. Germline V gene sequence: CDR1 SGHTA, CDR2 FQGNSA. The CDR3 is 13 amino acids. V was trimmed by 1 base and J by 3 bases, leaving 7 bases between them.

The V and J genes are TRBV27 and TRBJ2-6; a possible D gene is TRBD2 (6 bases). Per the germline V gene, CDR1 is MNHEY and CDR2 is SMNVEV (reference sequence). Trimming shortened V by 8 bases and J by 3 bases, and 11 bases separated the two germline ends. The CDR3 is made up of 14 amino acids. CDR3 amino acids: CASGGGNGANVLTF. DNA of the CDR3: TGTGCCAGCGGTGGGGGGAATGGGGCCAACGTCCTGACTTTC.

J is TRBJ1-5 and V is TRBV5-1; D ambiguous. This CDR3 is 13 amino acids long. CDR1 is SGHRS, CDR2 YFSETQ, per germline. Trimming shortened V by 0 bases and J by 4 bases, and 5 bases separated the two germline ends. The CDR3 nucleotides read TGCGCCAGCAGCTTGGATCAAAATCAGCCCCAGCATTTT. Its protein product is CASSLDQNQPQHF. Complete variable domain (other parts from reference TRBV5-1 and TRBJ1-5): KAGVTQTPRYLIKTRGQQVTLSCSPISGHRSVSWYQQTPGQGLQFLFEYFSETQRNKGNFPGRFSGRQFSNSRSEMNVSTLELGDSALYLCASSLDQNQPQHFGDGTRLSIL.